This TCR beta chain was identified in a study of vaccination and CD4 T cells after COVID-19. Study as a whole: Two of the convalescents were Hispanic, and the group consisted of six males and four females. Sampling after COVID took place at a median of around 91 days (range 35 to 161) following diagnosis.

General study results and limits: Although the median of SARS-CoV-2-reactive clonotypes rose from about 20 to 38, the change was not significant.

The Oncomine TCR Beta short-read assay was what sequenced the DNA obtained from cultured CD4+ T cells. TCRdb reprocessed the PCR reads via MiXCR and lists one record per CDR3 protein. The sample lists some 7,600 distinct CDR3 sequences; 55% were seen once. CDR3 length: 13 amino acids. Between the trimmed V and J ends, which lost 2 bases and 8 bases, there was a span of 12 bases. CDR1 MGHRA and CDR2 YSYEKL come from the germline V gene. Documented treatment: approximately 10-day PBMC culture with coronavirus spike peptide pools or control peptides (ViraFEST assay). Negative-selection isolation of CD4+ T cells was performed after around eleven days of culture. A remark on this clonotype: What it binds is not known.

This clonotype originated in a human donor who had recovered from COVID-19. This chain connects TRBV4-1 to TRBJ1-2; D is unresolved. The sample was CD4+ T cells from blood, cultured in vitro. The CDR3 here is CASSQLGFGGYTF. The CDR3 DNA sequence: TGCGCCAGCAGCCAACTCGGGTTTGGAGGCTACACCTTC.